The rows below give T cell receptor beta chains drawn from one sample of a study of beta chain features in type 1 diabetes. Data came from immunoSEQ multiplex PCR; TCRdb stores just in-frame clones and leaves some out. The sample holds under 950,000 clones, roughly 15% seen once. Sequencing was carried out using naive CD4+ T cells from blood. The source of these receptors is a woman aged 18-29 years in good health. Both conserved end residues are part of each CDR3. A D gene is named only where the DNA matches it firmly. A clone size is listed for some rows: how often the clone was seen (once, few, many), or a class if it is expanded.

NA	NA	TRBJ2-1	TRBV20-1	TGCAGTGCTCACTACAATGAGCAGTTCTTC	CSAHYNEQFF
few	NA	TRBJ1-2	TRBV19	TGTGCCAGTAGTCGGGCCCAGATGGAGGGCTACACCTTC	CASSRAQMEGYTF
NA	NA	TRBJ2-3	TRBV5-1	TGCGCCAGCAGCATCCAGACAGGACGGGGGACAGATACGCAGTATTTT	CASSIQTGRGTDTQYF
few	TRBD1	TRBJ2-5	TRBV25-1	TGTGCCAGCAGTGATATGACTGGGACAGGCCGAGAAGAGACCCAGTACTTC	CASSDMTGTGREETQYF
few	TRBD2	TRBJ2-7	TRBV28	TGTGCCAGCAGCATGCCGTGGAGGGAGGGCTACGAGCAGTACTTC	CASSMPWREGYEQYF
few	TRBD2	TRBJ2-5	TRBV9	TGTGCCAGCAGCCTCGAGGGGAGGGACGAGACCCAGTACTTC	CASSLEGRDETQYF
few	NA	TRBJ2-7	TRBV7-2	TGTGCCAGCAGCTTACAGGGTTGGACGTCCTACGAGCAGTACTTC	CASSLQGWTSYEQYF
few	NA	TRBJ2-3	TRBV5-1	TGCGCCAGCAGCTGGGGAGGTAATAGGGCAGATACGCAGTATTTT	CASSWGGNRADTQYF
few	NA	TRBJ1-1	TRBV18	TGTGCCAGCTCACCTAGGGGAACTGGCACTGAAGCTTTCTTT	CASSPRGTGTEAFF
NA	TRBD1	TRBJ1-2	TRBV2	TGTGCCAGCAATACGGGACAGGGGGCCGTGACTAGATACACCTTC	CASNTGQGAVTRYTF
NA	NA	TRBJ2-2	TRBV5-1	TGCGCCAGCAGCTCCGACGTCTTAGCCGGGGAGCTGTTTTTT	CASSSDVLAGELFF
few	NA	TRBJ1-3	TRBV7-2	TGTGCCAGCAGGGGACGGCTTTCTGGAAACACCATATATTTT	CASRGRLSGNTIYF
NA	NA	TRBJ2-1	TRBV20-1	TGCAGTGCTAGTCGGGAGTCCCCGTTCTTC	CSASRESPFF
NA	NA	TRBJ2-2	TRBV15	TGTGCCACCAGCAGAGGCCAGGGCGGGAACGGGGAGCTGTTTTTT	CATSRGQGGNGELFF
NA	NA	TRBJ1-2	TRBV5-1	TGCGCCAGCAGCTTGGATAGGAGGGGTGGCTACACCTTC	CASSLDRRGGYTF
NA	NA	TRBJ2-7	TRBV11-2	TGTGCCAGCAGCGCCAACTCCTACGAGCAGTACTTC	CASSANSYEQYF
NA	TRBD2	TRBJ2-1	TRBV6-5	TGTGCCAGCGGGGACTATTTTCTCTCCTACAATGAGCAGTTCTTC	CASGDYFLSYNEQFF
NA	TRBD1	TRBJ1-4	TRBV23-1	TGCGCCAGCGAAACAGGACAGGGGGCGCCGACTAATGAAAAACTGTTTTTT	CASETGQGAPTNEKLFF
few	TRBD1	TRBJ2-7	TRBV28	TGTGCCAGCAGGACAGGGGCCGCCCTCTACGAGCAGTACTTC	CASRTGAALYEQYF
few	NA	TRBJ2-1	TRBV6-6	TGTGCCAGCACCCAATCGACAGAGCAGTTCTTC	CASTQSTEQFF
NA	TRBD2	TRBJ2-3	TRBV6-1	TGTGCCAGCAAAATAGCGGGAGGCACAGATACGCAGTATTTT	CASKIAGGTDTQYF
few	TRBD1	TRBJ1-2	TRBV28	TGTGCCAGCAGTTCACAGGGGTTTAACTATGGCTACACCTTC	CASSSQGFNYGYTF
NA	TRBD2	TRBJ2-1	TRBV5-4	TGTGCCAGCAGCTTTCTCTCCGGGACTAGCGGGCATAATGAGCAGTTCTTC	CASSFLSGTSGHNEQFF
few	NA	TRBJ2-2	TRBV5-4	TGTGCCAGCAGCTTGTATACAGGGAGGGACACCGGGGAGCTGTTTTTT	CASSLYTGRDTGELFF
few	NA	TRBJ1-2	TRBV2	TGTGCCAGCAAAAGGGACGGAGGCTACACCTTC	CASKRDGGYTF